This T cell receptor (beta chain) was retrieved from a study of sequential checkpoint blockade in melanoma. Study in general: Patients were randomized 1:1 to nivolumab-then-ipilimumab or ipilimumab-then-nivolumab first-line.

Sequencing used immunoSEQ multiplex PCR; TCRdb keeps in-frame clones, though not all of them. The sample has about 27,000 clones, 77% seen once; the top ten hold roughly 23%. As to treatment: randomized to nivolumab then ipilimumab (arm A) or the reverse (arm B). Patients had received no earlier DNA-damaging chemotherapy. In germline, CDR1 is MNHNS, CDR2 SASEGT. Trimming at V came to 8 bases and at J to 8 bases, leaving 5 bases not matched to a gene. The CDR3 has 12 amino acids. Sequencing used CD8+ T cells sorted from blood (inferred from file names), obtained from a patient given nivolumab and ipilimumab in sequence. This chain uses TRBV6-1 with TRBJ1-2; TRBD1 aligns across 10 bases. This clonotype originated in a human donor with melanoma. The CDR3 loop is CASPGTGEGYTF. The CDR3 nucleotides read TGTGCCAGCCCCGGGACAGGGGAGGGCTACACCTTC.